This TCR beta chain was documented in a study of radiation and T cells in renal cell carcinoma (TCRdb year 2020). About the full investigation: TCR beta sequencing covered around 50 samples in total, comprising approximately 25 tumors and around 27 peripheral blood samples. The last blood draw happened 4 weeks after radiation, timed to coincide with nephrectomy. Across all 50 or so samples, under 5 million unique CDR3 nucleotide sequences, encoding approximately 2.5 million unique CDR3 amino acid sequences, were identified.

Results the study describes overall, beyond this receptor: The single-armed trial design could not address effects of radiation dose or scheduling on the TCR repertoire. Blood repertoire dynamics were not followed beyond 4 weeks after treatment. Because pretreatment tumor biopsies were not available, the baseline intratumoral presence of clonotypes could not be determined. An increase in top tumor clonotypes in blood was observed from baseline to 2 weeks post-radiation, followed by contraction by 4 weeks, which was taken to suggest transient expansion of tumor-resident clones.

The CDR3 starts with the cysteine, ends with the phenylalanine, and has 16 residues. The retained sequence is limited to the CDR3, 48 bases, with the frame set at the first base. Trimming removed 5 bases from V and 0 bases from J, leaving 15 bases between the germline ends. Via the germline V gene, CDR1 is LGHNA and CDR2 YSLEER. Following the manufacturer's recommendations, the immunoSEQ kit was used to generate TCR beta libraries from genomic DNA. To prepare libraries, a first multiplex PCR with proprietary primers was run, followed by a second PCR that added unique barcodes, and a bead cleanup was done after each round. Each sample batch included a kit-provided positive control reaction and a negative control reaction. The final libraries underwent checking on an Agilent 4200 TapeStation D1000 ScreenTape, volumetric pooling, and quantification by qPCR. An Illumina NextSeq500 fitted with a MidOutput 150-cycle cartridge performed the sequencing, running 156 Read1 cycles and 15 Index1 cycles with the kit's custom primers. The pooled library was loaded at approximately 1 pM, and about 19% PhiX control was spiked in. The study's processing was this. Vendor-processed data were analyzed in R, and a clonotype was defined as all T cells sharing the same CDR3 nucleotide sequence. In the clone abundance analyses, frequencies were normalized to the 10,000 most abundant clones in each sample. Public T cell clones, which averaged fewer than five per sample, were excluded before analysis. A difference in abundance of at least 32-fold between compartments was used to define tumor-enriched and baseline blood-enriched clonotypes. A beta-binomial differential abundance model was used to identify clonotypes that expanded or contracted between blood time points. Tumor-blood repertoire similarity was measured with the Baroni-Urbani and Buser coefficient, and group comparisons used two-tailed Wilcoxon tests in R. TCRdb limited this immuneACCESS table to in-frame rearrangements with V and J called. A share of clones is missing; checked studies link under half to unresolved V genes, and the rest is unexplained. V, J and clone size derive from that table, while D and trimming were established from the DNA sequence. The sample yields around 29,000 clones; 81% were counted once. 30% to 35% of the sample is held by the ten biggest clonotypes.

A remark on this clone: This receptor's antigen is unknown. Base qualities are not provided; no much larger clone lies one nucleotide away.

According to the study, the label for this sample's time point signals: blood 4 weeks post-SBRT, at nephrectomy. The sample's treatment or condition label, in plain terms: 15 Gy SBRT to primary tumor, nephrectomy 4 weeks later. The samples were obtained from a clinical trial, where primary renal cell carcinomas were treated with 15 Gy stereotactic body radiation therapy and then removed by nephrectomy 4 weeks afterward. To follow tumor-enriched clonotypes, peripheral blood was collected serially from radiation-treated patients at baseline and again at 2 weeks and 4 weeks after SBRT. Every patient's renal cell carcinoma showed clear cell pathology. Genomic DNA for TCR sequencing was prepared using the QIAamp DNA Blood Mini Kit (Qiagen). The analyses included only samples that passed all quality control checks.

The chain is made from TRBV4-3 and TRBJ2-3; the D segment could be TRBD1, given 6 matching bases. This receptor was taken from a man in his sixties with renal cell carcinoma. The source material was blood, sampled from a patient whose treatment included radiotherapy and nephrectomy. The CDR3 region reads CASSGGQWSSTDTQYF. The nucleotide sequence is TGCGCCAGCAGCGGAGGACAGTGGTCAAGCACAGATACGCAGTATTTT.